This TCR beta chain was captured by sequencing in a study of cytomegalovirus exposure and HLA in healthy donors. Study in general: Early release data held tens of millions of unique TCRs from HLA-typed donors.

In regard to this clone: Its antigen is currently unknown.

13 Jbeta primers and 60 Vbeta primers were used for the PCR. Profiled with immunoSEQ multiplex PCR; TCRdb holds only in-frame clones, not every one. This listing includes about 140,000 clones. Losses at the gene ends were 4 bases for V and 3 bases for J; bases not matched to a gene: 3. This CDR3 region has 14 residues. The V gene's germline CDR1 is MRHNA and CDR2 SNTAGT. Overall study results and limits: Rarity held for most TCR sequences, but there were some public TCRs that occurred in many donors. DRB1 showed the most TCR associations and HLA-C the fewest in a later analysis, as rates varied by HLA locus. Analysis was carried out at a later point, and it linked a missense DCLRE1C variant to TCR beta V- and J-gene trimming.

The chain combines TRBV6-4 with TRBJ2-3; 8 bases align to TRBD1. Source material: PBMCs. This receptor was obtained from a woman aged 18 to 35 in good health and CMV-seronegative. CDR3 loop: CASSVTGGTDTQYF. The CDR3 bases are TGTGCCAGCAGTGTCACAGGGGGGACAGATACGCAGTATTTT.